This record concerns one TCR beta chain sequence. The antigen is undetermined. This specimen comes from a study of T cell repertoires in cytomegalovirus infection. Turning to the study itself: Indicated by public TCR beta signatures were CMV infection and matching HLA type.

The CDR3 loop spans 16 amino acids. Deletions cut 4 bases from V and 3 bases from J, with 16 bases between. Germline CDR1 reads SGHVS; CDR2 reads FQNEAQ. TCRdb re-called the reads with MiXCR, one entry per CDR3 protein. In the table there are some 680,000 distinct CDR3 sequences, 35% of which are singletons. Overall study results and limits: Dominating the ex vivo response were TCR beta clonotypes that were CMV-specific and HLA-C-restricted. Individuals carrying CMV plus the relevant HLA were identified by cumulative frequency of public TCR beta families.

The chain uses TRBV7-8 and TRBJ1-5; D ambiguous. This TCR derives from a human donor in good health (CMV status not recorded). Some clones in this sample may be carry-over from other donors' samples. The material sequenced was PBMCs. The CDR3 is CASSSTFLRNNQPQHF. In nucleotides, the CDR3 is TGTGCCAGCAGCTCCACATTTCTTCGCAACAATCAGCCCCAGCATTTT.